What follows describes a single T cell receptor (beta chain). This entry is derived from a study of human thymus T cells. Congenital heart defects were the reason for the corrective surgery that the donors, healthy Finnish infants, were having. This CDR3 contains 13 residues. The trim removed 8 bases at V and 2 bases at J, leaving 4 bases unmatched. CDR1 is MNHEY, CDR2 SVGAGI, per germline. The data were produced by immunoSEQ multiplex PCR, yet TCRdb's version contains in-frame clones alone and is incomplete. The sample shows tens of thousands of clones, 94% of them seen only once. The source material was blood. The V call is TRBV6-5, the J call TRBJ2-7; 9 bases are shared with TRBD2. This clonotype was obtained from a boy younger than two with a congenital heart defect but otherwise immunologically healthy. The CDR3 nucleotides are TGTGCCAGCCAGACTAGCGGCGCCTACGAGCAGTACTTC. This encodes CASQTSGAYEQYF.